Below, one T cell receptor beta chain is given with its context. Its binding antigen is unknown. No base-level quality is on record; no much larger clone is a single base apart. Each collaborating institution followed its own protocols to collect whole blood in K2EDTA tubes. For TCRbeta analysis, collaborator samples were shipped as frozen whole blood, as isolated PBMCs, or as DNA extracted from either sample type. The sample originates from a study of blood T cell repertoires in COVID-19 (dated by TCRdb to the early 2020s). Looking at the study overall: Samples from collaborators originated in the United States, Italy and Spain and spanned both the acute and convalescent phases of COVID-19. The material from the prospective study consisted of cDNA or gDNA derived from T cells, B-cell-depleted T cells, or PBMCs. The dataset comprised deeply sampled blood TCRbeta repertoires from subjects exposed to, actively infected with, or recovered from COVID-19. The repertoires were released in a freely available public database intended as a resource for research on the immune response to SARS-CoV-2. The samples were drawn from the first 160 participants of the ongoing ImmuneRACE study and from 1,200 or so subjects provided by 6 global collaborators. Sample metadata almost always included a de-identified subject ID, COVID-19 status, age in years and sex. Where available, HLA class I and class II types were obtained from metadata supplied by the sample provider rather than from assay-based typing.

General findings and caveats noted by the study authors: The quantity of clinical and demographic metadata differed by source and by participant and was supplied without curation.

TCRbeta CDR3 regions were amplified from genomic DNA by means of the immunoSEQ Assay, a bias-controlled multiplex PCR. The source study handled its data this way. Within the assay, amplification of reference gene primers was used to estimate how many nucleated cells each sample contained. To quantify the absolute abundance of each unique TCRbeta CDR3 rearrangement, sequence reads were collapsed and filtered. Productive Simpson clonality was computed per sample as the square root of Simpson's diversity index over productive rearrangements. TCRdb took this table from immuneACCESS and kept in-frame rearrangements with V and J called. Such tables lack part of the clones; where checked against another copy, unresolved V genes explain under half of the gap, and the rest is unexplained. V and J calls and clone size are given by that table; D and trimming were obtained from the DNA. The sample table shows around 100,000 clones, and less than 85% are seen once. The ten top clones hold around 13% of the sample.

Including cysteine and phenylalanine, the CDR3 has 16 amino acids. Only the CDR3 DNA is retained, 48 bases long and in frame from the first base. Trimmed from V: 2 bases; trimmed from J: 2 bases; junction bases lacking a gene match: 9. Per the germline V gene, SGHRS is the CDR1 and YFSETQ is the CDR2. The sequence was obtained from a human donor in a cohort sampled during active COVID-19. The chain uses TRBV5-1 and TRBJ1-1; the junction holds 7 bases that match TRBD1. Sequencing was carried out using peripheral blood. The CDR3 protein: CASSFVGWDSNTEAFF. The base sequence is TGCGCCAGCAGCTTCGTAGGGTGGGACAGCAACACTGAAGCTTTCTTT.